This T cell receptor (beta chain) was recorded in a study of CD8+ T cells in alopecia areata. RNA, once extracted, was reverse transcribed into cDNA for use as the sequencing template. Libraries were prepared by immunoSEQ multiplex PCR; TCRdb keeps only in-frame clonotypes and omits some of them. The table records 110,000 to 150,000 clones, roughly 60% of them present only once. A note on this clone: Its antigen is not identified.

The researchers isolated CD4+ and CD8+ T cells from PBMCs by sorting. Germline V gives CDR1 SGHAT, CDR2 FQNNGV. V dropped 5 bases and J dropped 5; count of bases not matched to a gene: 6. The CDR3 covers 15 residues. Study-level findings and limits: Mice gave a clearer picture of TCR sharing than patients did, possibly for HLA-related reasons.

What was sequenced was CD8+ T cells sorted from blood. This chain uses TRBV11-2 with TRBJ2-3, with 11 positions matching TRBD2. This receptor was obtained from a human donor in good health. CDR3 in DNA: TGTGCCAGCAGCCTTAGCGGGAGGGCCGTAGATACGCAGTATTTT. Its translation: CASSLSGRAVDTQYF.